This T cell receptor beta chain came from a study of shared clonotypes between healthy human individuals. Study-wide context: Three CD4 naive, three CD4 memory, two CD8 naive and one CD8 memory plate were used per donor. General study findings and limits: Sequencing depth was a factor that was expected to affect clonotype sharing among donors. The authors sampled blood alone, and tissue repertoires likely differ. The four-donor shared clonotypes exceeded non-shared clonotypes in generation probability, with non-shared ones scoring lower.

This clone was counted once. Antigen: not known. Naive-designated CD8 cells lacked CD45RO, were positively enriched for CCR7, and omitted terminally differentiated effector memory CD45RA+ cells. Clones were sequenced by immunoSEQ multiplex PCR, and TCRdb holds only the in-frame ones, with some missing. This repertoire shows approximately 720,000 clones, roughly 94% found once; its top ten account for 24%. The receptor was derived from a man aged 25-45 years in good health. Specimen: naive CD8+ T cells sorted from blood.

The CDR3 loop is CSVDRPDRTDTQYF. The CDR3 nucleotides read TGCAGCGTTGATCGACCTGACCGCACAGATACGCAGTATTTT. This chain links TRBV29-1 with TRBJ2-3; D call uncertain. This CDR3 region has 14 residues. Germline lookup yields CDR1 SQVTM and CDR2 ANQGSEA. The ends were cut back, 3 bases at V and 1 base at J, with 11 bases in the middle.